These 13 T cell receptor beta chains share one sample of origin, sequenced in a study of blood T cell repertoires in COVID-19 (dated by TCRdb to the early 2020s). The library came from the immunoSEQ multiplex PCR assay. Entries here come from immuneACCESS through TCRdb and include only in-frame sequences with V and J called. Some clones fail to appear in such tables; in the studies checked, an unresolved V gene covers under half of the shortfall, and the cause of the remainder is unknown. The sample table contains tens of thousands of clones; only one count was recorded for around 90% of them. 9% to 9.5% of the sample belongs to the ten largest clones. Sequencing was performed on peripheral blood. These receptors all come from an elderly woman with active COVID-19.

V usage is TRBV2 and J usage is TRBJ2-7; the D gene is possibly TRBD1 (7 bases). The CDR3 loop spans 15 amino acids. V was pared by 7 bases and J by 2 bases, with 18 bases between. The germline V gene has CDR1 SNHLY and CDR2 FYNNEI. CDR3 sequence reads: CASKGASGVTYEQYF. CDR3 bases: TGTGCCAGCAAGGGGGCGTCGGGGGTTACCTACGAGCAGTACTTC.

J is TRBJ1-3 and V is TRBV10-3, with TRBD1 matching 7 bases. V dropped 9 bases and J dropped 0; count of bases not matched to a gene: 8. This CDR3 region has 15 residues. The germline gives CDR1 ENHRY, CDR2 SYGVKD. In nucleotides, the CDR3 is TGTGCCATTACCGGGACAGAGAGCTCTGGAAACACCATATATTTT. Translated, it gives CAITGTESSGNTIYF.

This clone is a singleton in its sample. V gene TRBV19 combines with J gene TRBJ1-6; TRBD1 matches at 7 bases. CDR1 and CDR2 (germline): LNHDA, SQIVND (reference sequence). Trimming took 7 bases from V and 9 from J; bases not matched to a gene: 6. This CDR3 spans 13 amino acids. CDR3 DNA sequence: TGTGCCAGTACCCGGACAGGTGGTTCACCCCTCCACTTT. Translating it yields CASTRTGGSPLHF.

V is TRBV12-3 or TRBV12-4 and J is TRBJ1-1; D is unclear. Trimming shortened V by 6 bases and J by 1 base, and 6 bases separated the two germline ends. This CDR3 has 12 residues. CDR3 amino acids: CASRAENTEAFF. CDR3 DNA sequence: TGTGCCAGCAGGGCGGAGAACACTGAAGCTTTCTTT.

This clone was seen a handful of times. The V call is TRBV7-9, the J call TRBJ2-3, with 7 positions matching TRBD1. Germline V gene lookup returns CDR1 SEHNR and CDR2 FQNEAQ (reference sequence). With 4 bases clipped from V and 3 bases from J, the junction kept 7 bases outside the gene matches. The CDR3 runs to 15 residues. The CDR3 DNA follows: TGTGCCAGCAGCTATGGGACAGAAGATACAGATACGCAGTATTTT. Its protein is CASSYGTEDTDTQYF.

The chain carries TRBV5-5 and TRBJ2-2, with D possibly being TRBD2 (6 bases). The CDR3 is 13 residues long. Trimming left V 4 bases short and J 6 bases short, with 10 bases between. Germline values: CDR1 SGHKS, CDR2 YYEKEE (reference sequence). DNA of the CDR3: TGTGCCAGCAGCCAGACTAGTGCCGGGGAGCTGTTTTTT. Translation gives CASSQTSAGELFF.

The chain carries TRBV18 and TRBJ2-5; 7 positions agree with TRBD1. This CDR3 is built from 14 residues. V lost 4 bases, J lost 8 bases, and 10 bases stayed unmatched. Germline V lookup: CDR1 KGHSH, CDR2 LQKENI. CDR3 DNA sequence: TGTGCCAGCTCACTCGACAGGGCCCAAGGAACCCAGTACTTC. Translation: CASSLDRAQGTQYF.

The J gene is TRBJ2-1, the V gene TRBV7-2; D is perhaps TRBD2 (5 bases). With 2 bases removed from V and 6 bases from J, the gap between germline ends came to 11 bases. Germline values: CDR1 SGHTA, CDR2 FQGNSA. The CDR3 consists of 14 residues. CDR3 coding DNA: TGTGCCAGCAGCTTACCTACTAGGAGCAATGAGCAGTTCTTC. This encodes CASSLPTRSNEQFF.

Concerning this clone: Germline and junction disagree at one end, which may indicate a read error. The chain combines TRBV28 with TRBJ1-2; a possible D gene is TRBD1 (6 bases). The CDR3 loop spans 15 amino acids. The germline V gene encodes CDR1 MDHEN and CDR2 SYDVKM. CDR3 loop: CASSATGSNNHGYTF. Here the CDR3 DNA reads TGTGCCAGCAGTGCAACAGGGTCGAATAACCATGGCTACACCTTC.

The V and J genes are TRBV3-1 (or the pseudogene TRBV3-2) and TRBJ2-5, with 12 bases aligning to TRBD2. V dropped 0 bases and J dropped 5; count of bases not matched to a gene: 4. CDR3 size: 16 residues. Germline V gene sequence: CDR1 LGHDT, CDR2 YNNKEL (reference sequence). CDR3 in amino acids: CASSQDLAGGMETQYF. In nucleotides, the CDR3 is TGTGCCAGCAGCCAAGATCTAGCGGGAGGGATGGAGACCCAGTACTTC.

The V and J genes are TRBV3-1 (or the pseudogene TRBV3-2) and TRBJ2-3, with 9 bases aligning to TRBD2. The CDR3 contains 14 residues. V dropped 7 bases and J dropped 8; count of bases not matched to a gene: 10. Germline CDR1 reads LGHDT; CDR2 reads YNNKEL (reference sequence). The CDR3 reads CASTETSGPGTQYF. The CDR3 DNA follows: TGTGCCAGCACCGAGACTAGCGGTCCGGGTACGCAGTATTTT.

CDR3: CASSPNGAYGYTF. The CDR3 DNA sequence: TGTGCCAGCAGCCCGAATGGGGCCTATGGCTACACCTTC. The chain has TRBV11-2 and TRBJ1-2, with D tentatively TRBD1 (5 bases). The CDR3 contains 13 residues. The germline CDR1 and CDR2 sequences are SGHAT and FQNNGV. V gave up 5 bases and J gave up 4 bases, with 11 bases separating them. Supplemented by reference TRBV11-2 and TRBJ1-2, the full variable domain reads EAGVAQSPRYKIIEKRQSVAFWCNPISGHATLYWYQQILGQGPKLLIQFQNNGVVDDSQLPKDRFSAERLKGVDSTLKIQPAKLEDSAVYLCASSPNGAYGYTFGSGTRLTVV.

A single count supports this clone. The rearrangement joins TRBV19 to TRBJ2-6; a possible D gene is TRBD1 (6 bases). Germline V gives CDR1 LNHDA, CDR2 SQIVND (reference sequence). The V end lost 1 base, the J end lost 13 bases, and 14 bases lay between the germline ends. This CDR3 contains 14 residues. In nucleotides, the CDR3 is TGTGCCAGTAGTATAGCCAGGACAGAAGTAGTCCTGACTTTC. This codes for CASSIARTEVVLTF.